This T cell receptor (beta chain) stems from a study of T cell responses to AZD1222 COVID-19 vaccine. General study results and limits: The donor cohort was predominantly white British with a female majority, and clonal diversity may have been underestimated. Seropositivity was recorded at baseline in only 6 or 7 AZD1222 recipients.

Trimming cost V 5 bases and J 6 bases; bases outside gene matches: 5. Germline values: CDR1 MDHEN, CDR2 SYDVKM. The CDR3 contains 15 residues. Clones were sequenced by immunoSEQ multiplex PCR, and TCRdb holds only the in-frame ones, with some missing. The data show some 60,000 clones, approximately 86% seen once. Of note for this clone: Its antigen is currently unknown.

This material consisted of peripheral blood, taken 28 days after the second AZD1222 dose. The chain joins TRBV28 to TRBJ1-4; 11 bases agree with TRBD1. The sequence was obtained from an adult who received the AZD1222 COVID-19 vaccine. The CDR3 nucleotides read TGTGCCAGCAGTACACCGGGACAGGGGGATGAAAAACTGTTTTTT. Its translation is CASSTPGQGDEKLFF.